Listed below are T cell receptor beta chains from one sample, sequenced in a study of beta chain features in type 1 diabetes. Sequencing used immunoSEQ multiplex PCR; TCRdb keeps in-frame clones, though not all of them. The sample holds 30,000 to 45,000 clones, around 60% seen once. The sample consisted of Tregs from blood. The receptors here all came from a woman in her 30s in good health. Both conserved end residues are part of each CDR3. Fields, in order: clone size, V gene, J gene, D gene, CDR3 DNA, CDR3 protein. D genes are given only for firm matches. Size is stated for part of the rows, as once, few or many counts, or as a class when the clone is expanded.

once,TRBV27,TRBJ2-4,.,TGTGCCAGCAGCCCTTGGGGAGGAGCCAAAAACATTCAGTACTTC,CASSPWGGAKNIQYF
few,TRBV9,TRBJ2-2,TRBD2,TGTGCCAGCAGCCCCCCAAATCGGGGGAGGGCCGGGGAGCTGTTTTTT,CASSPPNRGRAGELFF
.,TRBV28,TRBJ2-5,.,TGTGCCAGCAGCTCCCGGAGGGAAGGGGTAGAGACCCAGTACTTC,CASSSRREGVETQYF
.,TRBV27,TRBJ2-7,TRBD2,TGTGCCAGCAGTTTAAAGGCTAGCGGGAGCTACGAGCAGTACTTC,CASSLKASGSYEQYF
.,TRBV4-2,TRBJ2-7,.,TGTGCCAGCAGCCAAGATAGTCAGGGAAAAGAGCAGTACTTC,CASSQDSQGKEQYF
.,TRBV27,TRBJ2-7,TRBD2,TGTGCCAGCAGTCTGGCTAGCGGGAGCTACGAGCAGTACTTC,CASSLASGSYEQYF
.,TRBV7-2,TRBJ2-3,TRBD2,TGTGCCAGCAGCTTAATCGGGACTAGCGGATCAGATACGCAGTATTTT,CASSLIGTSGSDTQYF
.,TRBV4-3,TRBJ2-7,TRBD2,TGCGCCAGCAGCCAAGTGGTGGTAGCGGGAGGCGAGCAGTACTTC,CASSQVVVAGGEQYF
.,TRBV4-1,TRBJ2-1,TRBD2,TGCGCCAGCAGCCAGCCTAAAGCGGGGCCTTACAATGAGCAGTTCTTC,CASSQPKAGPYNEQFF
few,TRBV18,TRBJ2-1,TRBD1,TGTGCCAGCTCACCATCGACAGGGGGCAATGAGCAGTTCTTC,CASSPSTGGNEQFF
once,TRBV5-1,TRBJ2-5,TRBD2,TGCGCCAGCAGCTTCGCCGGGACTAGCGGGAGATCTGAGCAGTACTTC,CASSFAGTSGRSEQYF
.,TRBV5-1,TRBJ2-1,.,TGCGCCAGCAGCTTCCGACGCTTAACTAGCTGGGCTAACAATGAGCAGTTCTTC,CASSFRRLTSWANNEQFF
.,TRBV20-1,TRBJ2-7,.,TGCAGTGCTCTAGCCAACTACGAGCAGTACTTC,CSALANYEQYF
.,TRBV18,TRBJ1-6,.,TGTGCCAGCTCACCGCGAAGGCCGGGTAGTGATTCACCCCTCCACTTT,CASSPRRPGSDSPLHF
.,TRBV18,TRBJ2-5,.,TGTGCCAGCTCACCAAACCTACAGGGAGAGACCCAGTACTTC,CASSPNLQGETQYF
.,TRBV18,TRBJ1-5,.,TGTGCCAGCTCAAGCGGAAGGAATCAGCCCCAGCATTTT,CASSSGRNQPQHF
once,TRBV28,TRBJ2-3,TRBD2,TGTGCCAGCGGAACGACTAGCGGGAGTAGAACGCAGTATTTT,CASGTTSGSRTQYF
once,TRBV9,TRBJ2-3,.,TGTGCCAGCAGCGTAGCGGGAGCCACAGATACGCAGTATTTT,CASSVAGATDTQYF
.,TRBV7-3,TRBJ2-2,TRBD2,TGTGCCAGCAGCTCCAGCGGGGTTCACGGGGAGCTGTTTTTT,CASSSSGVHGELFF
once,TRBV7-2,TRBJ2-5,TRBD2,TGTGCCAGCTCTCATTCACTAGCGGGTAGCCAAGAGACCCAGTACTTC,CASSHSLAGSQETQYF
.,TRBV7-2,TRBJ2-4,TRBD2,TGTGCCAGCAGCTTAGAACTAGCGGGAACAAAAAACATTCAGTACTTC,CASSLELAGTKNIQYF
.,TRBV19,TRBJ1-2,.,TGTGCCAGTACTACAGGGTCAAGTGACTATGGCTACACCTTC,CASTTGSSDYGYTF
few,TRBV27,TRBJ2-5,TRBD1,TGTGCCAGCAGTGACTACGGGACAGGACTCCAAGAGACCCAGTACTTC,CASSDYGTGLQETQYF
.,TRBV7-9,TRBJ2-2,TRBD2,TGTGCCAGCAGCTTCGTACCGGGACTAGTCATCGGGGAGCTGTTTTTT,CASSFVPGLVIGELFF
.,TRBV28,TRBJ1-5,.,TGTGCCAGCAGTTTGCGGGCCCTTCGACGGCCCCAGCATTTT,CASSLRALRRPQHF
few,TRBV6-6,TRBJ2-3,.,TGTGCCAGCAGAGCCCGGGTTTCTAGCACAGATACGCAGTATTTT,CASRARVSSTDTQYF
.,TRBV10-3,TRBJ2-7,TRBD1,TGTGCCATCAAGAACCCGGGACAGGGGTCCTACGAGCAGTACTTC,CAIKNPGQGSYEQYF
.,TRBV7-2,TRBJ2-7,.,TGTGCCAGCAGCTTAGCTCGGGGGTCATACGAGCAGTACTTC,CASSLARGSYEQYF
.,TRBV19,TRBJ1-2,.,TGTGCCAGTAGTATAGTGGCAGGGCCGGGCTATGGCTACACCTTC,CASSIVAGPGYGYTF
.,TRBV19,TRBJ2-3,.,TGTGCCACCTTGACTAGCACAGATACGCAGTATTTT,CATLTSTDTQYF
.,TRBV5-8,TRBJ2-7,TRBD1,TGTGCCAGCAGCTCCACCACCGGGACAGGGTCGTACGAGCAGTACTTC,CASSSTTGTGSYEQYF
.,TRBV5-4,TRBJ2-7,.,TGTGCCAGCAGCCCCGGGGGTAGGGAGCAGTACTTC,CASSPGGREQYF
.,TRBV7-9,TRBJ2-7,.,TGTGCCAGCAGCCGAGAACAGTACGAGCAGTACTTC,CASSREQYEQYF
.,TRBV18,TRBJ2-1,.,TGTGCCAGCTCACGGGACATGAGGGTTGAAATATGGCAGTTCTTC,CASSRDMRVEIWQFF
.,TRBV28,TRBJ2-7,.,TGTGCCAGCAGTTTATGGGGGGCCCATTGGGGGCAGTACTTC,CASSLWGAHWGQYF
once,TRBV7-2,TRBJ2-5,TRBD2,TGTGCCAGCAGCTTATTAGCGGCGGGAGGGGGAGAGACCCAGTACTTC,CASSLLAAGGGETQYF
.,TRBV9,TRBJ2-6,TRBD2,TGTGCCAGCAGCGTAGGCGGGGGGGCGCCCGGGGCCAACGTCCTGACTTTC,CASSVGGGAPGANVLTF
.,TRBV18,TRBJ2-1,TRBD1,TGTGCCAGCTCACCAGGCCCGGACAGGGGTTCAATCAATGAGCAGTTCTTC,CASSPGPDRGSINEQFF
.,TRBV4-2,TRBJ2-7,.,TGTGCCAGCAGCCAGTACGGGAAATACGAGCAGTACTTC,CASSQYGKYEQYF
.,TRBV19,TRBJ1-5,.,TGTGCCAGTAGTATACAGGGTTATAGCAATCAGCCCCAGCATTTT,CASSIQGYSNQPQHF
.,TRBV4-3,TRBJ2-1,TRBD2,TGCGCCAGCAGCCAAGGACTAGCGGCCTCCTACAATGAGCAGTTCTTC,CASSQGLAASYNEQFF
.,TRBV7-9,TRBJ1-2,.,TGTGCCAGCAGCCATCGACAGACCTATGGCTACACCTTC,CASSHRQTYGYTF
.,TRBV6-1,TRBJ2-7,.,TGTGCCAGCAGTGAAAATGGAGCTTCCTCCTACGAGCAGTACTTC,CASSENGASSYEQYF
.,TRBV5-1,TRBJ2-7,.,TGCGCCAGCAGCTTGGTATCAGACGAGCAGTACTTC,CASSLVSDEQYF
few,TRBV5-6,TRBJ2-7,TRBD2,TGTGCCAGCAGCTGGGGGGACTACAGGTTTGCCTACGAGCAGTACTTC,CASSWGDYRFAYEQYF
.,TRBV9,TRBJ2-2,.,TGTGCCAGCAGCGTCTTAGGGGTAACCGGGGAGCTGTTTTTT,CASSVLGVTGELFF
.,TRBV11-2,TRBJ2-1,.,TGTGCCAGCAGGCCTACTAGGAGCTCCTACAATGAGCAGTTCTTC,CASRPTRSSYNEQFF
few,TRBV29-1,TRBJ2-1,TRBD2,TGCAGCGGGGAGAGGACTAGCGGGCCTTCTGAGCAGTTCTTC,CSGERTSGPSEQFF
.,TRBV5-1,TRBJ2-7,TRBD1,TGCGCCAGCGGACCGGGACAGGATTTTCTCGAGCAGTACTTC,CASGPGQDFLEQYF
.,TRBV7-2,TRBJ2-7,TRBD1,TGTGCCAGCAGCTCGCAAACAGGGGCCTACGAGCAGTACTTC,CASSSQTGAYEQYF
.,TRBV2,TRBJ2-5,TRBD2,TGTGCCAGCAGAATAAGCGGGAGTCGAGAGACCCAGTACTTC,CASRISGSRETQYF
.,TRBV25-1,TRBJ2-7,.,TGTGCCAGCACACCCTCGCAGGGCATCATCCACGAGCAGTACTTC,CASTPSQGIIHEQYF
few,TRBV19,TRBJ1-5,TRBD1,TGTGCCAGTTCGGACAGGGGCGGCAATCAGCCCCAGCATTTT,CASSDRGGNQPQHF
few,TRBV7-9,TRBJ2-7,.,TGTGCCAGCAGCTCCACCTACGAGCAGTACTTC,CASSSTYEQYF
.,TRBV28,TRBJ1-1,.,TGTGCCAGCAGTTCGTCTACCCTCCCAACGATGAGCACTGAAGCTTTCTTT,CASSSSTLPTMSTEAFF
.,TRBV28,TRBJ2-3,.,TGTGCCAGCAGATGGGGGGGCAACACAGATACGCAGTATTTT,CASRWGGNTDTQYF